These T cell receptor beta chains were read from a single sample in a study of cytomegalovirus exposure and HLA in healthy donors. The data were produced by immunoSEQ multiplex PCR, yet TCRdb's version contains in-frame clones alone and is incomplete. The data hold about 87,000 clones, with about four fifths observed a single time. Sample: PBMCs. The origin of the receptors is a woman in her 40s in good health and CMV-seronegative. CDR3s include the opening cysteine and the closing phenylalanine or tryptophan. A D gene is named only where the DNA matches it firmly. Clone size is stated in some rows and not others, as once, few, many or a class when expanded.

d_call | j_call | clone_size | v_call | cdr3_nt | cdr3_aa
NA | TRBJ2-5 | NA | TRBV18 | TGTGCCAGCTCACCAGGGATAGCGTGGGAGACCCAGTACTTC | CASSPGIAWETQYF
NA | TRBJ2-2 | NA | TRBV5-4 | TGTGCCAGCAGCTTGATCGGGAGATCCACCGGGGAGCTGTTTTTT | CASSLIGRSTGELFF
NA | TRBJ1-1 | NA | TRBV2 | TGTGCCAGCACCCGTTCGGGGTGGCGGCAAGCTTTCTTT | CASTRSGWRQAFF
TRBD1 | TRBJ1-5 | NA | TRBV7-8 | TGTGCCAGCAGCCCCGACAGGGTCGATCAGCCCCAGCATTTT | CASSPDRVDQPQHF
TRBD1 | TRBJ2-2 | NA | TRBV2 | TGTGCCAGCAGAGAACAGGGGTACAACACCGGGGAGCTGTTTTTT | CASREQGYNTGELFF
NA | TRBJ1-1 | NA | TRBV7-2 | TGTGCCAGCAGCTTAGGCGGGCCTGAAGCTTTCTTT | CASSLGGPEAFF
NA | TRBJ1-6 | NA | TRBV2 | TGTGTAGCACGAATTAGCTCCTATAATTCACCCCTCCACTTT | CVARISSYNSPLHF
NA | TRBJ1-2 | NA | TRBV27 | TGTGCCAGCAGACTGACGGAGAACTATGGCTACACCTTC | CASRLTENYGYTF
NA | TRBJ1-5 | NA | TRBV19 | TGTGCCAGTAGTACCCAGGGAAATCAGCCCCAGCATTTT | CASSTQGNQPQHF
NA | TRBJ1-3 | NA | TRBV7-2 | TGTGCCAGCAGCTTGCGGGGGACCTCTGGAAACACCATATATTTT | CASSLRGTSGNTIYF
NA | TRBJ2-2 | NA | TRBV27 | TGTGCCAGCAGTCCTACAGGGTACACCGGGGAGCTGTTTTTT | CASSPTGYTGELFF
NA | TRBJ2-7 | NA | TRBV5-5 | TGTGCCAGCAGCTTGAGTCAGGCCCTCTACGAGCAGTACTTC | CASSLSQALYEQYF
TRBD1 | TRBJ1-6 | NA | TRBV7-2 | TGTGCCAGCAGCTTAGCGACGGACAGGGTATCACCCCTCCACTTT | CASSLATDRVSPLHF
NA | TRBJ1-6 | few | TRBV28 | TGTGCCAGCAGTCCAGGGTCACCCCTCCACTTT | CASSPGSPLHF
TRBD2 | TRBJ2-1 | NA | TRBV18 | TGTGCCAGCTCACGAGATAGCGGGGGGGCCTACAATGAGCAGTTCTTC | CASSRDSGGAYNEQFF
NA | TRBJ2-1 | NA | TRBV5-1 | TGCGCCAGCAGCTTCCATACAGGGTTGGATGAGCAGTTCTTC | CASSFHTGLDEQFF
TRBD2 | TRBJ2-3 | NA | TRBV18 | TGTGCCAGCTCAGACGGGACTAGGAGCACAGATACGCAGTATTTT | CASSDGTRSTDTQYF
NA | TRBJ1-5 | once | TRBV4-1 | TGCGCCAGCAGCCAACAGTATTATAGCAATCAGCCCCAGCATTTT | CASSQQYYSNQPQHF
TRBD1 | TRBJ1-2 | NA | TRBV5-1 | TGCGCCAGCAGCTTGGGGGACAGGAGCTATGGCTACACCTTC | CASSLGDRSYGYTF
TRBD2 | TRBJ2-3 | NA | TRBV25-1 | TGTGCCAGCAGTGAATGGAGTGGGACTAGCGGGGGAGATACGCAGTATTTT | CASSEWSGTSGGDTQYF
TRBD1 | TRBJ2-7 | NA | TRBV6-5 | TGTGCCAGCAGCCGGGACAGGGGCGAGCAGTACTTC | CASSRDRGEQYF
TRBD1 | TRBJ2-7 | NA | TRBV5-1 | TGCGCCAGCAGCCTGGGACAGGCGGCCGGGTACGAGCAGTACTTC | CASSLGQAAGYEQYF
NA | TRBJ1-3 | NA | TRBV6-1 | TGTGCCAGCAGTGAAGCTGAGGCTCGCTCTGGAAACACCATATATTTT | CASSEAEARSGNTIYF
TRBD1 | TRBJ1-5 | NA | TRBV5-6 | TGTGCCAGCAGCTTAAGACAGGGGGCAGGCCAGCCCCAGCATTTT | CASSLRQGAGQPQHF
NA | TRBJ2-2 | NA | TRBV10-2 | TGCGCCAGCAGTGATAAGAGCGGGGACACCGGGTCAGAGCTGTTTTTT | CASSDKSGDTGSELFF
NA | TRBJ2-5 | NA | TRBV7-2 | TGTGCCAGCAGCCCCCACATTATGGAGACCCAGTACTTC | CASSPHIMETQYF
NA | TRBJ2-6 | NA | TRBV18 | TGTGCCAGTACTCCCTCTGGGGCCAACGTCCTGACTTTC | CASTPSGANVLTF
NA | TRBJ2-3 | NA | TRBV9 | TGTGCCAGCAGCGTAGGCGGTTCAGATACGCAGTATTTT | CASSVGGSDTQYF
TRBD1 | TRBJ2-1 | NA | TRBV4-2 | TGTGCCAGCAGCCTAAACCGGGACAGGGTCAATGAGCAGTTCTTC | CASSLNRDRVNEQFF
NA | TRBJ2-7 | NA | TRBV18 | TGTGCCAGCCCTCAGGGGTCCCCCTACGAGCAGTACTTC | CASPQGSPYEQYF
TRBD1 | TRBJ1-5 | NA | TRBV7-8 | TGTGCCAGCAGCTCATCAGGGACAGCCGGGAATCAGCCCCAGCATTTT | CASSSSGTAGNQPQHF
NA | TRBJ2-3 | NA | TRBV29-1 | TGCAGCGTTGAGCTCGAGTGGTATACGCAGTATTTT | CSVELEWYTQYF
TRBD1 | TRBJ1-1 | few | TRBV18 | TGTGCCAGCTCACCACCGGGGACAGCCGCAGGATTGGCTTTCTTT | CASSPPGTAAGLAFF
NA | TRBJ2-7 | many | TRBV4-2 | TGTGCCAGCAGCCAAGAAAGGCGAGCGTGGGAGCAGTACTTC | CASSQERRAWEQYF
NA | TRBJ2-7 | once | TRBV19 | TGTGCCAGTAGTATTTCCCAGACTAGTATCGAGCAGTACTTC | CASSISQTSIEQYF
NA | TRBJ1-4 | few | TRBV19 | TGTGCCAGTAGTATTGGGAGGGGGAGAAATGAAAAACTGTTTTTT | CASSIGRGRNEKLFF
TRBD1 | TRBJ1-4 | few | TRBV4-2 | TGTGCCAGCAGCCGACAGGACAGGGAACGGAATGAAAAACTGTTTTTT | CASSRQDRERNEKLFF
NA | TRBJ1-2 | NA | TRBV7-2 | TGTGCCAGCAGCTTACAGGGTACTGGCTACACCTTC | CASSLQGTGYTF
NA | TRBJ1-4 | NA | TRBV15 | TGTGCCACCAGCAGCGGACTCGGAGGTGAAAAACTGTTTTTT | CATSSGLGGEKLFF
NA | TRBJ1-5 | NA | TRBV9 | TGTGCCAGCAGCGTTGGGTATAGCAATCAGCCCCAGAATTTT | CASSVGYSNQPQNF
NA | TRBJ1-3 | NA | TRBV5-6 | TGTGCCAGCAGCTTGGTCGACATCTCTGGAAACACCATATATTTT | CASSLVDISGNTIYF
TRBD2 | TRBJ2-5 | few | TRBV2 | TGTGCCAGCAGCAGGGGACTAGCGGGGGGACAAGAGACCCAGTACTTC | CASSRGLAGGQETQYF